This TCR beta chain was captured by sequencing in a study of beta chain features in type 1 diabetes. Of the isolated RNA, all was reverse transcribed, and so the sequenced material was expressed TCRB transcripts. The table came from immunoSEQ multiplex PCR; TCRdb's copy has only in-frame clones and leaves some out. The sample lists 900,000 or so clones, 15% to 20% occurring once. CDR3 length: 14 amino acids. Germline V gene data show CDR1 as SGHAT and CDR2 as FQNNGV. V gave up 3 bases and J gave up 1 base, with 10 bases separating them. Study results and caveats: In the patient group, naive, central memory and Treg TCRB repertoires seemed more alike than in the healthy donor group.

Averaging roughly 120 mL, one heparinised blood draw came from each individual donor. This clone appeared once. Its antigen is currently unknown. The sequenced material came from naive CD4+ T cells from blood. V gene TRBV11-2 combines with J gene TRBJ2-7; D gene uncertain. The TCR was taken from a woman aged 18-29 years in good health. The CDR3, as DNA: TGTGCCAGCAGCTTCGTCAGTCCATCCTACGAGCAGTACTTC. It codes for CASSFVSPSYEQYF.